The 15 T cell receptor beta chains reported below all come from one sample, sequenced in a study of blood T cell repertoires in COVID-19. Here immunoSEQ multiplex PCR was the method, and the copy in TCRdb shows in-frame clones only, minus some. The profile shows 25,000 to 35,000 clones, 85% to 90% of them singletons. The sequenced sample was peripheral blood. These TCRs come from a human donor in a cohort sampled during active COVID-19.

This chain connects TRBV7-3 to TRBJ2-1; D is undetermined. This CDR3 contains 15 residues. Per the germline V gene, CDR1 is SGHTA and CDR2 is FQGTGA. Trimming took off 5 bases at V and 8 bases at J, with 19 bases between the two ends. CDR3 sequence: CASSPSQFTTYEQFF. CDR3 sequence (DNA): TGTGCCAGCAGCCCATCCCAGTTTACCACCTATGAGCAGTTCTTC.

CDR3 in DNA: TGTGCCAGCAGCCCTGCGAGCGGGGGGGCCATAGGGGAGCAGTTCTTC. Its translation: CASSPASGGAIGEQFF. The chain couples TRBV7-3 to TRBJ2-1, with 10 bases that match TRBD2. The CDR3 is 16 residues long. The V segment lost 5 bases and the J segment 10 bases; nucleotides outside the gene matches: 14. The germline V gene encodes CDR1 SGHTA and CDR2 FQGTGA. Full variable domain (remainder filled in from reference TRBV7-3 and TRBJ2-1): GAGVSQTPSNKVTEKGKYVELRCDPISGHTALYWYRQSLGQGPEFLIYFQGTGAADDSGLPNDRFFAVRPEGSVSTLKIQRTERGDSAVYLCASSPASGGAIGEQFFGPGTRLTVL.

The chain uses TRBV7-8 and TRBJ2-7, with D unclear. CDR1 and CDR2 (germline): SGHVS, FQNEAQ. The CDR3 totals 13 residues. Trimming shortened V by 1 base and J by 3 bases, and 7 bases separated the two germline ends. CDR3 protein: CASSLDSYYEQYF. The CDR3, as DNA: TGTGCCAGCAGCTTAGACTCTTACTACGAGCAGTACTTC.

The V gene is TRBV7-9, the J gene TRBJ2-5; 9 nucleotides agree with TRBD1. Germline CDR1 and CDR2: SEHNR and FQNEAQ (reference sequence). Germline trimming cut 6 bases from V and 1 base from J; bases unmatched to any gene: 9. The CDR3 totals 16 residues. This chain's CDR3 is CASSRFPGQGQETQYF. The CDR3 DNA follows: TGTGCCAGCAGTCGGTTCCCGGGACAGGGCCAAGAGACCCAGTACTTC. Variable domain in full (rest from reference TRBV7-9 and TRBJ2-5): DTGVSQNPRHKITKRGQNVTFRCDPISEHNRLYWYRQTLGQGPEFLTYFQNEAQLEKSRLLSDRFSAERPKGSFSTLEIQRTEQGDSAMYLCASSRFPGQGQETQYFGPGTRLLVL.

The chain has TRBV2 and TRBJ2-7; no firm D call. The CDR3 is 15 residues long. Germline V gene sequence: CDR1 SNHLY, CDR2 FYNNEI. V was clipped by 6 bases and J by 5 bases, with 20 bases between them. The CDR3 DNA reads TGTGCCAGCAGGAATGATCAAACGCCTCGGGACGAGCAGTACTTC. It is translated as CASRNDQTPRDEQYF.

This chain joins TRBV7-6 and TRBJ1-1; D is unclear. Germline V gene lookup returns CDR1 SGHVS and CDR2 FNYEAQ. V lost 1 base to trimming and J lost 8 bases, with 23 bases between them. The CDR3 contains 17 residues. The CDR3 DNA reads as TGTGCCAGCAGCTTAGTTAGGTTAGTACAGATGCCATCCGAAGCTTTCTTT. Translated: CASSLVRLVQMPSEAFF.

This rearrangement joins TRBV19 to TRBJ1-1, with D perhaps matching TRBD1 (6 bases). This CDR3 contains 12 residues. V lost 3 bases and J lost 8, with 10 bases in between. Germline V gives CDR1 LNHDA, CDR2 SQIVND (reference sequence). The CDR3 loop reads CASSMGTIEAFF. The CDR3 bases are TGTGCCAGTAGTATGGGGACAATCGAAGCTTTCTTT.

The chain is built from TRBV5-1 and TRBJ1-5, with D perhaps matching TRBD1 (6 bases). Germline loops: CDR1 SGHRS, CDR2 YFSETQ. V was shortened by 5 bases and J by 3 bases, with 15 bases between the two germline ends. This CDR3 spans 15 amino acids. The CDR3 DNA sequence: TGCGCCAGCAGTTCTACCACAGGGACCAATCAGCCCCAGCATTTT. This sequence encodes CASSSTTGTNQPQHF.

The chain joins TRBV12-3 or TRBV12-4 to TRBJ1-1; no definite D call. The CDR3 runs 11 residues. Between the trimmed V and J ends, which lost 3 bases and 7 bases, there was a span of 6 bases. CDR3 in DNA: TGTGCCAGCAGTTTCGACAATGAAGCTTTCTTT. It specifies CASSFDNEAFF.

This clone is a singleton in its sample. V gene TRBV9 combines with J gene TRBJ1-1; D perhaps matches TRBD1 (6 bases). V lost 0 bases, J lost 11 bases, and 14 bases lay in between. CDR1 is SGDLS and CDR2 is YYNGEE in the germline V gene. There are 13 residues in the CDR3. Written as DNA, the CDR3 is TGTGCCAGCAGCGTAGGGGTCGCGGGGGCGGCTTTCTTT. It encodes CASSVGVAGAAFF.

This chain joins TRBV21-1 and TRBJ2-7; the table's D call TRBD1 went unverified against the DNA. TRBV21-1 represents a pseudogene. There are 16 residues in the CDR3. The CDR3 nucleotides are TGTGCCAGCAGCAAACGAGGGACAGGGCGCGTCTACGAGCAGTACTTC. This translates into CASSKRGTGRVYEQYF.

The chain recombines TRBV7-8 with TRBJ2-1; perhaps TRBD1 as D (5 bases). Germline V gene lookup returns CDR1 SGHVS and CDR2 FQNEAQ. V lost 5 bases and J lost 4, with 18 bases in between. CDR3 length equals 16 residues. The CDR3 nucleotides are TGTGCCAGCAGCCCAGGCTGGGGCGCGAGTTACAATGAGCAGTTCTTC. Protein sequence: CASSPGWGASYNEQFF.

The rearrangement links TRBV6-2 or TRBV6-3 to TRBJ1-5; possible D gene TRBD1, 6 bases. Germline V gene lookup returns CDR1 MNHEY and CDR2 SVGEGT. Trimming removed 5 bases at V and 0 bases at J, with 11 bases between. This CDR3 contains 15 residues. The CDR3 bases are TGTGCCAGCAGTGGACAGTCGGTTAGCAATCAGCCCCAGCATTTT. Protein sequence: CASSGQSVSNQPQHF.

This sequence joins TRBV12-5 and TRBJ2-1, with D hard to call. With 1 base removed from V and 2 bases from J, the gap between germline ends came to 3 bases. CDR1 is LGHNT, CDR2 FRNRAP, per germline. The CDR3 runs to 13 residues. The CDR3 DNA reads TGTGCTAGTGGTTTGGGGCCCTACAATGAGCAGTTCTTC. Its protein product is CASGLGPYNEQFF.

The chain combines TRBV11-2 with TRBJ1-3; 9 bases fit TRBD1. J was trimmed by 6 bases and V by 4 bases; bases with no gene match: 4. The germline gives CDR1 SGHAT, CDR2 FQNNGV. The CDR3 is 14 residues long. CDR3 region: CASSYGQGLNTIYF. Here the CDR3 DNA reads TGTGCCAGCAGCTACGGACAGGGGTTAAACACCATATATTTT.